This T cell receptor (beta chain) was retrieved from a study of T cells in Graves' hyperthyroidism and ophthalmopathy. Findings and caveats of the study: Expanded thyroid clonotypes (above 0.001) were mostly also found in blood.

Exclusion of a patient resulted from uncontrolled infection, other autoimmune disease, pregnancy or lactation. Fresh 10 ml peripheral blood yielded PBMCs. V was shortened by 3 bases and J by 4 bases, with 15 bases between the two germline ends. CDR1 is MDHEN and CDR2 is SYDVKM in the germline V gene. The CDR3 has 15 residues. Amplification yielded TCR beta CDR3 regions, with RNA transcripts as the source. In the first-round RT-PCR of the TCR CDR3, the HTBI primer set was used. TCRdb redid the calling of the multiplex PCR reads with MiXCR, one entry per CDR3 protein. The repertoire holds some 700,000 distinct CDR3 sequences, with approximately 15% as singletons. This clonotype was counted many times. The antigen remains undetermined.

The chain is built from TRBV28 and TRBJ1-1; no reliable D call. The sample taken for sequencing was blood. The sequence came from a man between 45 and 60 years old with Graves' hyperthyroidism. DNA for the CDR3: TGTGCCAGCAGTTTTGGGAACGTTGTTCGCACTGAAGCTTTCTTT. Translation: CASSFGNVVRTEAFF. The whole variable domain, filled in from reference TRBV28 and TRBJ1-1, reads DVKVTQSSRYLVKRTGEKVFLECVQDMDHENMFWYRQDPGLGLRLIYFSYDVKMKEKGDIPEGYSVSREKKERFSLILESASTNQTSMYLCASSFGNVVRTEAFFGQGTRLTVV.